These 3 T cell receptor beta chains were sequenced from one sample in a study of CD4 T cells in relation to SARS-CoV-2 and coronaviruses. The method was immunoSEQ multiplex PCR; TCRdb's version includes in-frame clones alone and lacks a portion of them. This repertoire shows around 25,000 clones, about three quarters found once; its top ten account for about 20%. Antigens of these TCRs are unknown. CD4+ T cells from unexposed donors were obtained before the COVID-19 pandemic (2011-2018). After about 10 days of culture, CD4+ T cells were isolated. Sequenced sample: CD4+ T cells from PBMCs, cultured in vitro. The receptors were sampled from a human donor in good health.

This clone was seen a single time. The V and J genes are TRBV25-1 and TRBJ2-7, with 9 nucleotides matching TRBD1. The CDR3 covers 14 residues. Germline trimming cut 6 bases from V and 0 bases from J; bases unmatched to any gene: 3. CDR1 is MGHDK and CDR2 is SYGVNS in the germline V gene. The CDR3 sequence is CASSRDRVSYEQYF. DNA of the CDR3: TGTGCCAGCAGCCGGGACAGGGTCTCCTACGAGCAGTACTTC.

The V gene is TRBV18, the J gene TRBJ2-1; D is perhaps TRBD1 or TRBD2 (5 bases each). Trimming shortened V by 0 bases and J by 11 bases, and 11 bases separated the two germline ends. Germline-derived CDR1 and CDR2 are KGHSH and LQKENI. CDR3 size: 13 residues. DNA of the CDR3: TGTGCCAGCTCACCACCCGGGGCCCTCCAGCAGTTCTTC. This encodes CASSPPGALQQFF.

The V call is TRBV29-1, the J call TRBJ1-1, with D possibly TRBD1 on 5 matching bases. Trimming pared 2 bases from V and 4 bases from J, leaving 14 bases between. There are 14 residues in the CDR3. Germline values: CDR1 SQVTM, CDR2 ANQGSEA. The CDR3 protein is CSVERGQGVTEAFF. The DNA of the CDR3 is TGCAGCGTTGAAAGAGGGCAGGGCGTCACTGAAGCTTTCTTT.